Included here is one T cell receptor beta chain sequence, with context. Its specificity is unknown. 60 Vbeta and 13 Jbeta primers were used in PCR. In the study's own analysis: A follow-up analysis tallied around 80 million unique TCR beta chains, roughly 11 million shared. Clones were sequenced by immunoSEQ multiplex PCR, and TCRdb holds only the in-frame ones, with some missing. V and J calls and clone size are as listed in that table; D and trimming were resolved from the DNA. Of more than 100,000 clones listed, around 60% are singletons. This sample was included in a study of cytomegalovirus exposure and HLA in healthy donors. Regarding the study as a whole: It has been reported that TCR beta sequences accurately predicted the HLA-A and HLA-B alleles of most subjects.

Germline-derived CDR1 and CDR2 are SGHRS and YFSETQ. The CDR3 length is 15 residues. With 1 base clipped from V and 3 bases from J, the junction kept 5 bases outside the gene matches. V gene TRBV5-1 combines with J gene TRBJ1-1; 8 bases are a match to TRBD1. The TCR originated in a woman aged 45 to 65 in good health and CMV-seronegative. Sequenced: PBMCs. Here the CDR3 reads CASSLLTGADTEAFF. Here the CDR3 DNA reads TGCGCCAGCAGCTTGCTGACAGGGGCGGACACTGAAGCTTTCTTT.